By share, the clone carrying this T cell receptor (beta chain) counts as medium-sized. Its antigen remains unidentified. This CDR3 spans 15 amino acids. Trimming took 2 bases from V and 6 from J; bases not matched to a gene: 5. CDR1 and CDR2 from the germline V gene are MNHNY and SVGAGI (reference sequence). This record belongs to a study of esophageal squamous cell carcinoma under preoperative chemotherapy. Study-wide results and caveats: Chemotherapy was followed by significantly higher TCR diversity in peripheral T cells only, not tumor-infiltrating lymphocytes. After treatment, tumor-infiltrating lymphocytes seemed to come partly from incoming peripheral T cells, not only local changes. Abundant clones tended to shrink rather than expand after paclitaxel-nedaplatin.

Using its own MiXCR run on the PCR reads, TCRdb lists one record per CDR3 protein. The data hold about 16,000 distinct CDR3 sequences, with nearly 50% observed a single time. Specified time point: before preoperative PTX-NDP chemotherapy. Paclitaxel-nedaplatin chemotherapy was given to patients ahead of their surgery. The TCR comes from a human donor with esophageal squamous cell carcinoma. The donor label of this sample is uncertain. The biological material was taken from a patient given preoperative chemotherapy. This chain links TRBV6-6 with TRBJ2-1, with 9 positions matching TRBD2. CDR3 residues: CASSYGGRVVNEQFF. As DNA, the CDR3 is TGTGCCAGCAGTTACGGCGGGAGGGTGGTCAATGAGCAGTTCTTC.